This T cell receptor beta chain was sequenced during a study of T-cell memory formation after mild COVID-19 (dated by TCRdb to 2020 to 2023). With regard to the full study: TCR sequence clusters from the two donors were found to be largely donor specific. In two donors, T-cell clones that expanded and contracted after mild COVID-19 were tracked by sequencing TCRalpha and TCRbeta repertoires over time. Two young, previously healthy adult volunteers made up the cohort, one male and one female. The paper as a whole reports these results and caveats: SARS-CoV-2 specificity was not confirmed for the second-wave clones peaking on day 37. The study included only a couple of mild cases, and larger cohorts that include severe cases with pre-infection samples were judged to be necessary. Clones that contracted from day 15 to 85 showed balanced CD4/CD8 phenotypes, whereas a second wave of clones that expanded from day 15 to 37 leaned towards CD4+. Contracting CD4+ clones turned up mainly in the CM and EM memory subsets, whereas EMRA was where CD8+ clones were enriched. The detection of some responding clones in pre-infection memory suggests that pre-existing cross-reactive memory T cells joined the SARS-CoV-2 response.

This clonotype was seen only a few times. Its antigen is not yet known. Base qualities are not recorded, but no much larger clone differs from it by a single base. V loses 3 bases at its end and J loses 0 bases; junction bases beyond the gene matches: 3. Via the germline V gene (reference sequence), CDR1 is LNHNV and CDR2 YYDKDF. The CDR3 holds 15 amino acids from the cysteine to the phenylalanine. The sequence is cut down to CDR3 DNA, 45 bases in frame from base 1. Ficoll-Paque density gradient centrifugation was used to isolate PBMCs. Sequencer: Illumina NovaSeq 6000. TCRalpha and TCRbeta cDNA libraries were constructed by 5'RACE with constant-segment primers, with sample barcodes and unique molecular identifiers being introduced. RNA was extracted from every sample with Trizol reagent. Library amplification was performed in two PCR steps, and a second sample barcode and Illumina TruSeq adapters were introduced in the second step. Sequencing of libraries was performed on an Illumina NovaSeq with 2 x 150 bp paired-end reads. The study's processing was this. The reads were demultiplexed and collapsed into UMI-guided consensus sequences using migec v1.2.7. Using mixcr v2.1.11, UMI consensuses were aligned to TRA and TRB V and J templates and then assembled into clonotypes. Expanded or contracted clonotypes were those called significant by both edgeR and NoisET, with noise models trained on biological replicates. For edgeR calls, the cutoffs were a false discovery rate-adjusted p below 0.01 and a log2 fold-change threshold of 1. As an exploratory analysis of dynamics, PCA with hierarchical clustering was applied to max-normalized trajectories of the 1000 most abundant clonotypes. Separately sequenced CD4+ and CD8+ repertoires were used to assign the CD4 or CD8 phenotype of responding clones. Through fastp at Q25 and MiXCR, TCRdb rebuilt clones from the public reads, retaining in-frame beta chains. Here each entry gathers all rows of one CDR3 protein and keeps the most common genes and DNA. TCRdb, not the authors, supplied the V and J calls. Counted in this sample were 170,000 or so distinct CDR3 sequences; about 20% of them appeared once. 23% of the sample comes from the top ten.

This TCR was sampled from an adult woman who had mild COVID-19 (a few samples of this study predate the infection). The sample titles of this study are shuffled in the database, so cell type and time point are left out; the donor was told from shared clones. The source material was PBMCs or a T cell subset sorted from them (not recorded which). The V gene is TRBV15 and the J gene is TRBJ1-1; 8 bases in the junction line up with TRBD1. The DNA sequence follows: TGTGCCACCAGCAGGGACAGGGTCATGAACACTGAAGCTTTCTTT. This translates into CATSRDRVMNTEAFF.